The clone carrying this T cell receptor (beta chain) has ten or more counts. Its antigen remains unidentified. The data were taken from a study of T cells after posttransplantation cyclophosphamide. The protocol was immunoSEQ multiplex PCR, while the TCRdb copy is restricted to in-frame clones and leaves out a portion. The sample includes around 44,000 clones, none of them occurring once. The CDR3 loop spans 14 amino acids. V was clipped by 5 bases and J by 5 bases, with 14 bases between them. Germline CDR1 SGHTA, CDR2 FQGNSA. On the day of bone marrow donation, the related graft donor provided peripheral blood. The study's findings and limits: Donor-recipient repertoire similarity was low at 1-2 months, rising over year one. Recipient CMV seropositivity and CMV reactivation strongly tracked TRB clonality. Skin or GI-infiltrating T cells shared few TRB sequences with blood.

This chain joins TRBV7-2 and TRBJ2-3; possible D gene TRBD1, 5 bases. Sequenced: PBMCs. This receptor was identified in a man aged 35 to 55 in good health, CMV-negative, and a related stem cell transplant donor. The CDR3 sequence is CASSRGQARDTQYF. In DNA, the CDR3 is TGTGCCAGCAGCCGAGGACAAGCTCGAGATACGCAGTATTTT. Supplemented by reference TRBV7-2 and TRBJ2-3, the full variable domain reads GAGVSQSPSNKVTEKGKDVELRCDPISGHTALYWYRQSLGQGLEFLIYFQGNSAPDKSGLPSDRFSAERTGGSVSTLTIQRTQQEDSAVYLCASSRGQARDTQYFGPGTRLTVL.